This entry lists 2 T cell receptor beta chains sequenced from one sample in a study of T cells after yellow fever vaccination. TCRdb ran MiXCR on the 5' RACE reads and lists one entry per CDR3 protein. The sample lists roughly 340,000 distinct CDR3 sequences; 3% to 4.5% were seen once. Here the sequenced sample was PBMCs, taken 5 days after the yellow fever booster vaccination. All receptors come from a man younger than 35 who received the YFV17D yellow fever vaccine.

The gene calls are TRBV5-1 and TRBJ2-3; the match to TRBD2 covers 9 bases. The CDR3 consists of 16 residues. The trim removed 0 bases at V and 2 bases at J, leaving 4 bases unmatched. Germline CDR1 reads SGHRS; CDR2 reads YFSETQ. Here the CDR3 DNA reads TGCGCCAGCAGCTTGGACCAGCGGGGGGACACAGATACGCAGTATTTT. Its translation: CASSLDQRGDTDTQYF.

This clonotype was found a few times. The V call is TRBV12-2, the J call TRBJ2-7; the table's D call, TRBD1, was not checked against the DNA. TRBV12-2 is described as a pseudogene. This CDR3 is built from 13 residues. CDR3 bases: TGTGCAAGTCGCATGGGGACAGTTCACGAGCAGTACTTC. Its protein is CASRMGTVHEQYF.